A selection of T cell receptor beta chains follows, all from one sample in a study of blood T cell repertoires in COVID-19. Assay: immunoSEQ multiplex PCR; the TCRdb copy retains only in-frame clones and omits some. The sample comprises 350,000 to 450,000 clones, approximately 87% of which are singletons, and approximately 1.8% rests with the top ten. The specimen was PBMCs or T cells enriched from blood (not recorded which). The origin of the receptors is a man aged 40-49 years in a cohort exposed to, infected with or recovered from COVID-19 (not recorded which). Each CDR3 is given with its conserved first and last residue. A D gene is named only where the DNA matches it firmly. Clone size appears in some rows only: once, few, many, or a class for an expanded clone.

abundance	v_gene	d_gene	j_gene	CDR3nt	CDR3aa
-	TRBV5-1	-	TRBJ1-6	TGCGCCAGCAGCTTACAGGGTTCCTATAATTCACCCCTCCACTTT	CASSLQGSYNSPLHF
-	TRBV11-1	-	TRBJ1-1	TGTGCCAGCAGCCCCCGAGGGGGGGCCACTGAAGCTTTCTTT	CASSPRGGATEAFF
-	TRBV27	-	TRBJ2-5	TGTGCCAGCATGAATTGGGGGCAGAAAGGGGAGACCCAGTACTTC	CASMNWGQKGETQYF
-	TRBV10-3	-	TRBJ1-6	TGTGCCATCAGTGAGCCGACACCTAATAATTCACCCCTCCACTTT	CAISEPTPNNSPLHF
-	TRBV27	-	TRBJ2-7	TGTGCCAGCAGCAGGGCCCCTGGATCCTACGAGCAGTACTTC	CASSRAPGSYEQYF
-	TRBV11-2	-	TRBJ1-4	TGTGCCAGCAGCCCTGGGAGGCCTAATGAAAAACTGTTTTTT	CASSPGRPNEKLFF
-	TRBV28	-	TRBJ1-2	TGTGCCAGCAGTTTATCTAACAGGCCATATGGCTACACCTTC	CASSLSNRPYGYTF
-	TRBV7-9	TRBD1	TRBJ1-6	TGTGCCAGCAGCTTACCGGGACAGGGCAATCTTAGGGATTCACCCCTCCACTTT	CASSLPGQGNLRDSPLHF
-	TRBV9	TRBD2	TRBJ2-2	TGTGCCAGCAGAGTCTCTAGCGGAACGAACACCGGGGAGCTGTTTTTT	CASRVSSGTNTGELFF
-	TRBV9	TRBD1	TRBJ1-2	TGTGCCAGCAGCGCGACAGGGGTTAACTATGGCTACACCTTC	CASSATGVNYGYTF
-	TRBV7-9	TRBD2	TRBJ2-1	TGTGCCAGCAGCTGGGGTGGTAGCGGGACTGAGACGCAGTTCTTC	CASSWGGSGTETQFF
few	TRBV7-9	TRBD2	TRBJ2-1	TGTGCCAGCAGCTTAGCGGGAGGGCCCTACAATGAGCAGTTCTTC	CASSLAGGPYNEQFF
-	TRBV28	TRBD2	TRBJ2-1	TGTGCCAGCGTTAAGACTAGCGGGAGCCTAACCTACAATGAGCAGTTCTTC	CASVKTSGSLTYNEQFF
-	TRBV7-2	-	TRBJ2-1	TGTGCCAGCAGCCCTACAGCACAGACCTACAATGAGCAGTTCTTC	CASSPTAQTYNEQFF
-	TRBV25-1	-	TRBJ2-3	TGTGCCAGCAGTGAAGGGGCTTCTAGCACAGATACGCAGTATTTT	CASSEGASSTDTQYF
-	TRBV5-1	-	TRBJ1-6	TGCGCCAGCAGCTTGACCCCCCGTGGGGACAATAATTCACCCCTCCACTTT	CASSLTPRGDNNSPLHF
-	TRBV2	-	TRBJ2-7	TGTGCCAGCAGTGAGAGCGACTACGAGCAGTACTTC	CASSESDYEQYF
-	TRBV5-1	-	TRBJ2-2	TGCGCCAGCAGCGGGGAGCTCCGAACGACCGGGGAGCTGTTTTTT	CASSGELRTTGELFF